This TCR beta chain was identified in a study of blood T cells in healthy people across ages. Germline V CDR1 and CDR2: SGHAT, FQNNGV. The V gene lost 0 bases and the J gene lost 5 bases, with 10 bases spanning the gap. This CDR3 region has 14 residues. The use of a sample-barcoded 5' primer and a J-beta primer mix characterized a second PCR of roughly 7 to 11 cycles. One entry per CDR3 protein, called by TCRdb with MiXCR from the 5' RACE reads. The sample lists approximately 780,000 distinct CDR3 sequences; 20% to 30% were seen once. These sequences were also reported in another study, on T cells of mothers and their children.

This sequence originates from a boy aged 5-17 years in good health. Source material: blood. The rearrangement uses TRBV11-2 and TRBJ2-5; no reliable D call. CDR3 sequence: CASSLEVKSETQYF. CDR3 nucleotide sequence: TGTGCCAGCAGCTTAGAAGTCAAATCCGAGACCCAGTACTTC.